This entry describes one TCR beta chain. The data were obtained in a study of PD-1 blockade in mismatch repair-deficient tumors. Study information: Enrolled about 2012-2017, patients had progressing, pretreated mismatch repair-deficient cancers of 11 to 13 types.

Germline V gene sequence: CDR1 WSHSY, CDR2 SAAADI. The CDR3 has 17 amino acids. V dropped 0 bases and J dropped 3 bases, with 18 bases sitting between them. Some clones are missing from TCRdb's copy, which holds only in-frame ones; the method was immunoSEQ multiplex PCR. The sample carries approximately 130,000 clones, approximately 86% recorded once. Mismatch repair deficiency was confirmed in all patients, by PCR or immunohistochemistry. The sample was peripheral blood, taken 44 weeks after starting pembrolizumab. This clonotype originated in an adult with mismatch repair-deficient cancer. The chain couples TRBV10-2 to TRBJ2-7, with unresolved D. For the CDR3, the DNA is TGCGCCAGCAGTGAGTCAACCCAAACCTTGTTTTTCTACGAGCAGTACTTC. Translating it yields CASSESTQTLFFYEQYF.